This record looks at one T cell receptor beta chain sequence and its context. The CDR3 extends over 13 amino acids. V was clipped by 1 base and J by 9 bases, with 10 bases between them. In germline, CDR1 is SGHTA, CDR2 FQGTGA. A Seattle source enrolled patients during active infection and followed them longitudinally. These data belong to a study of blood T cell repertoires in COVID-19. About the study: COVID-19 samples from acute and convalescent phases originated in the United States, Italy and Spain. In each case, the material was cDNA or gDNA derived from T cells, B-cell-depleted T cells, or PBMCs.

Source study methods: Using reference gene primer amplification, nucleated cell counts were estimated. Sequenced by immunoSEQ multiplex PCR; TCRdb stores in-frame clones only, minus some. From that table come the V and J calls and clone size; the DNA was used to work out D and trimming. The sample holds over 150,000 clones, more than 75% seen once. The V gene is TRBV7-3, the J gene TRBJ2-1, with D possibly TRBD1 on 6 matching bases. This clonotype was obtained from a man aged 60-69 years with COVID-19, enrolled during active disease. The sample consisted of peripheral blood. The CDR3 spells CASSLNQGIEQFF. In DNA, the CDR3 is TGTGCCAGCAGCTTAAATCAGGGGATTGAGCAGTTCTTC. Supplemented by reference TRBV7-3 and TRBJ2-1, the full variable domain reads GAGVSQTPSNKVTEKGKYVELRCDPISGHTALYWYRQSLGQGPEFLIYFQGTGAADDSGLPNDRFFAVRPEGSVSTLKIQRTERGDSAVYLCASSLNQGIEQFFGPGTRLTVL.